Listed here are 20 T cell receptor beta chains from one sample, sequenced in a study of CD8 T cells in ankylosing spondylitis. TCRdb recomputed calls from the 5' RACE reads with MiXCR, one row per CDR3 protein. In the table there are some 340,000 distinct CDR3 sequences, roughly 15% of which are singletons. Sequenced: blood, either unsorted or a sorted T cell fraction (not recorded which). The receptors derive from a male donor with ankylosing spondylitis or in good health (not recorded which).

Ten or more counts support this clonotype. The CDR3 region has the DNA TGTGCCAGCAGCCAGTTTACAGGGGGCCAAGAGACCCAGTACTTC. Translation: CASSQFTGGQETQYF. The chain links TRBV7-9 to TRBJ2-5; 8 bases fit TRBD1. The V segment lost 5 bases and the J segment 1 base; nucleotides outside the gene matches: 6. The germline V gene has CDR1 SEHNR and CDR2 FQNEAQ (reference sequence). This CDR3 is built from 15 residues.

This clonotype was picked up a small number of times. J is TRBJ2-2 and V is TRBV7-9; D may be TRBD1 or TRBD2 (5 bases each). CDR3 length equals 15 residues. The V and J ends lost 5 bases and 1 base respectively, with 11 bases between them. Germline-derived CDR1 and CDR2 are SEHNR and FQNEAQ (reference sequence). The CDR3 nucleotides are TGTGCCAGCAGCCAGCGGCAGGGGAACACCGGGGAGCTGTTTTTT. This encodes CASSQRQGNTGELFF.

This clonotype was counted a few times. The rearrangement uses TRBV5-1 and TRBJ2-5; TRBD2 matches at 11 bases. Trimming removed 4 bases from V and 5 bases from J; junction bases left unmatched: 10. Germline CDR1 is SGHRS and CDR2 is YFSETQ. The CDR3 sequence is 16 residues long. CDR3 protein: CASSPETSGSWETQYF. CDR3 in DNA: TGCGCCAGCAGCCCTGAAACTAGCGGGAGTTGGGAGACCCAGTACTTC.

The chain has TRBV7-9 and TRBJ2-7; 11 bases map to TRBD2. Trimming took 4 bases from V and 2 from J; bases not matched to a gene: 10. Germline V lookup: CDR1 SEHNR, CDR2 FQNEAQ (reference sequence). The CDR3 covers 17 residues. CDR3 in DNA: TGTGCCAGCAGCTATCTAGCGGGAGGCCTTAACGCCTACGAGCAGTACTTC. Translated: CASSYLAGGLNAYEQYF.

The CDR3 DNA follows: TGCGCCAGCAGCCCTTCAAGGGGGCGCACAGATACGCAGTATTTT. Translated: CASSPSRGRTDTQYF. The chain uses TRBV4-1 and TRBJ2-3, with 7 bases fitting TRBD1. CDR1 and CDR2 (germline): MGHRA, YSYEKL. This CDR3 has 15 residues. With 4 bases clipped from V and 1 base from J, the junction kept 5 bases outside the gene matches.

The chain uses TRBV5-1 and TRBJ2-7, with D tentatively TRBD1 or TRBD2 (5 bases each). Germline V CDR1 and CDR2: SGHRS, YFSETQ. V gave up 3 bases and J gave up 5 bases, with 9 bases separating them. CDR3 length: 12 residues. This CDR3 is CASSSQGHEQYF. CDR3 sequence (DNA): TGCGCCAGCAGCTCCCAGGGACACGAGCAGTACTTC.

V and J are TRBV29-1 and TRBJ2-1; 10 bases align to TRBD2. CDR1 is SQVTM, CDR2 ANQGSEA, per germline. The CDR3 extends over 13 amino acids. Germline trimming cut 4 bases from V and 5 bases from J; bases unmatched to any gene: 2. CDR3 amino acids: CSVAGLADNEQFF. In DNA form, the CDR3 reads TGCAGCGTTGCAGGACTAGCGGACAATGAGCAGTTCTTC.

This clonotype was observed at least ten times. The chain has TRBV5-4 and TRBJ2-3, with 13 bases aligning to TRBD2. The CDR3 has 16 residues. The ends lost 0 bases at V and 4 bases at J; junction bases unmatched: 2. Germline V gene data show CDR1 as SGHNT and CDR2 as YYREEE (reference sequence). CDR3 residues: CASSLGTSGSSDTQYF. CDR3 DNA: TGTGCCAGCAGCTTGGGGACTAGCGGGAGTTCAGATACGCAGTATTTT.

V gene TRBV7-2 combines with J gene TRBJ2-6; D is ambiguous. The V gene's germline CDR1 is SGHTA and CDR2 FQGNSA. V was clipped by 2 bases and J by 4 bases, with 12 bases between them. CDR3 length equals 16 residues. The CDR3 DNA is TGTGCCAGCAGCTTATCTGGAGTCCCAGGGGCCAACGTCCTGACTTTC. As protein: CASSLSGVPGANVLTF.

The table lists this clonotype with a few counts. This chain uses TRBV9 with TRBJ2-1, with no clear D. Germline CDR1 reads SGDLS; CDR2 reads YYNGEE. The CDR3 is 15 amino acids. Trimming stripped 0 bases from V and 0 bases from J, with 7 bases between. The CDR3 region is CASSVVLSSYNEQFF. The CDR3 DNA sequence: TGTGCCAGCAGCGTAGTTCTAAGCTCCTACAATGAGCAGTTCTTC.

This chain uses TRBV5-1 with TRBJ1-1, with 10 bases lining up with TRBD1. The V gene end was trimmed by 3 bases and the J gene end by 0 bases; junction bases not matched to a gene: 5. The germline gives CDR1 SGHRS, CDR2 YFSETQ. The CDR3 extends over 16 amino acids. The CDR3 region has the DNA TGCGCCAGCAGCTCCTCCGGGACAGGGGTGAACACTGAAGCTTTCTTT. It is translated as CASSSSGTGVNTEAFF.

The J gene is TRBJ1-1, the V gene TRBV6-1; 9 bases match TRBD1. Losses at the gene ends were 8 bases for V and 1 base for J; bases not matched to a gene: 5. CDR3 length equals 14 residues. The germline CDR1 and CDR2 sequences are MNHNS and SASEGT. The CDR3 DNA follows: TGTGCCAGCTTTCGGGACAGGGCGAACACTGAAGCTTTCTTT. It is translated as CASFRDRANTEAFF.

This clonotype was seen just once. The chain has TRBV5-1 and TRBJ2-1, with TRBD2 identical over 10 bases. The CDR3 length is 16 residues. V was clipped by 0 bases and J by 7 bases; unmatched bases: 7. CDR1 SGHRS and CDR2 YFSETQ come from the germline V gene. CDR3 in DNA: TGCGCCAGCAGCTTGGCCTACAGCGGGGGGGCGAATGAGCAGTTCTTC. This translates into CASSLAYSGGANEQFF.

The sample holds a few counts of this clonotype. The CDR3 region has the DNA TGTGCCAGCAGGAACAAGGACAGGGGCACTGAAGCTTTCTTT. It specifies CASRNKDRGTEAFF. J is TRBJ1-1 and V is TRBV12-3 or TRBV12-4; 9 bases line up with TRBD1. Trimming at V came to 6 bases and at J to 4 bases, leaving 6 bases not matched to a gene. The CDR3 consists of 14 residues.

This clonotype was seen more than once but under ten times. The chain uses TRBV5-4 and TRBJ2-1, with a tentative D call TRBD1 (6 bases). CDR1 and CDR2 from the germline V gene are SGHNT and YYREEE (reference sequence). The CDR3 covers 16 residues. The germline V and J ends were trimmed by 0 bases and 8 bases, with 18 bases remaining between them. CDR3 loop: CASSLAYKTGDYEQFF. The CDR3, as DNA: TGTGCCAGCAGCTTGGCCTATAAGACAGGTGATTATGAGCAGTTCTTC.

This chain uses TRBV7-9 with TRBJ2-7; D ambiguous. Trimming left V 5 bases short and J 6 bases short, with 5 bases between. Germline CDR1 and CDR2: SEHNR and FQNEAQ (reference sequence). The CDR3 totals 10 residues. The CDR3 loop is CASSRGEQYF. CDR3 coding DNA: TGTGCCAGCAGCCGAGGCGAGCAGTACTTC.

This clonotype appeared a few times. J is TRBJ1-1 and V is TRBV6-5, with 8 bases identical to TRBD1. The V segment lost 2 bases and the J segment 2 bases; nucleotides outside the gene matches: 10. Germline V CDR1 and CDR2: MNHEY, SVGAGI. CDR3 length equals 17 residues. In nucleotides, the CDR3 is TGTGCCAGCAGTTACCGCGGAACAGGGGGGACTAACACTGAAGCTTTCTTT. Protein product: CASSYRGTGGTNTEAFF.

This clonotype occurred a few times. The V call is TRBV11-2, the J call TRBJ2-7; 7 nucleotides agree with TRBD1. The CDR3 sequence is 13 residues long. The V and J ends lost 4 bases and 3 bases, in that order; junction bases with no gene match: 3. From germline, CDR1 is SGHAT and CDR2 FQNNGV. The CDR3 region is CASSSSGGYEQYF. The CDR3 DNA reads as TGTGCCAGCAGCTCCTCAGGGGGCTACGAGCAGTACTTC.

The chain combines TRBV12-3 or TRBV12-4 with TRBJ2-1; D possibly uses TRBD1 or TRBD2 (5 bases each). This CDR3 contains 14 residues. Between the trimmed V and J ends, which lost 4 bases and 7 bases, there was a span of 14 bases. CDR3 sequence (DNA): TGTGCCAGCAGTTGGGGGTCAAAAACTAATGAGCAGTTCTTC. Translated: CASSWGSKTNEQFF.

This clonotype was recorded many times. The CDR3 sequence: CASYRDRMGEQFF. The CDR3 region has the DNA TGCGCCAGCTACCGGGACAGAATGGGTGAGCAGTTCTTC. J is TRBJ2-1 and V is TRBV5-1; TRBD1 aligns across 7 bases. The CDR3 extends over 13 amino acids. V lost 7 bases to trimming and J lost 9 bases; unmatched junction nucleotides: 10. In germline, CDR1 is SGHRS, CDR2 YFSETQ. Combining the CDR3 with reference TRBV5-1 and TRBJ2-1 gives the whole variable domain KAGVTQTPRYLIKTRGQQVTLSCSPISGHRSVSWYQQTPGQGLQFLFEYFSETQRNKGNFPGRFSGRQFSNSRSEMNVSTLELGDSALYLCASYRDRMGEQFFGPGTRLTVL.